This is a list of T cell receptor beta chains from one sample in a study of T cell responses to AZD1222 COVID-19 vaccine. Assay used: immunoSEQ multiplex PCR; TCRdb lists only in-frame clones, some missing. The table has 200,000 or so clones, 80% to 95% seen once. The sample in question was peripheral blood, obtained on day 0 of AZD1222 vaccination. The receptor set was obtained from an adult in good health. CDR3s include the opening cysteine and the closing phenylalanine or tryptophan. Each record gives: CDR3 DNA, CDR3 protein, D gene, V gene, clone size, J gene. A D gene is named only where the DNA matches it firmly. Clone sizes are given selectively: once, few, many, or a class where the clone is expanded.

CDR3nt: TGTGCCAGCAGCAGGGACAGGATTAGGTACACCTTC; CDR3aa: CASSRDRIRYTF; d_gene: TRBD1; v_gene: TRBV12-3/TRBV12-4; abundance: .; j_gene: TRBJ1-2
CDR3nt: TGCGCCAGCAGCTTGGAGGGACAGTTGAACACTGAAGCTTTCTTT; CDR3aa: CASSLEGQLNTEAFF; d_gene: TRBD1; v_gene: TRBV5-1; abundance: .; j_gene: TRBJ1-1
CDR3nt: TGTGCCATCAGTGAGTTCCCGGCGAAAAATCAGCCCCAGCATTTT; CDR3aa: CAISEFPAKNQPQHF; d_gene: .; v_gene: TRBV10-3; abundance: .; j_gene: TRBJ1-5
CDR3nt: TGTGCCAGCAGCTCACCCGCAAGGGGGGGGGTGAACACTGAAGCTTTCTTT; CDR3aa: CASSSPARGGVNTEAFF; d_gene: .; v_gene: TRBV7-9; abundance: .; j_gene: TRBJ1-1
CDR3nt: TGTGCCAGCACCAGACCAGGGTTGGGTGGCTACACCTTC; CDR3aa: CASTRPGLGGYTF; d_gene: .; v_gene: TRBV28; abundance: .; j_gene: TRBJ1-2
CDR3nt: TGTGCCAGCAGCGGACAACCCGTGACGGAACCCCAGCATTTT; CDR3aa: CASSGQPVTEPQHF; d_gene: .; v_gene: TRBV7-2; abundance: .; j_gene: TRBJ1-5
CDR3nt: TGTGCCAGCAGCTTCTTAGGGGGCACCTCTGGAAACACCATATATTTT; CDR3aa: CASSFLGGTSGNTIYF; d_gene: TRBD1; v_gene: TRBV7-6; abundance: .; j_gene: TRBJ1-3
CDR3nt: TGTGCCAGCAGGAGACAGGGCGCAACTAATGAAAAACTGTTTTTT; CDR3aa: CASRRQGATNEKLFF; d_gene: TRBD1; v_gene: TRBV6-5; abundance: .; j_gene: TRBJ1-4
CDR3nt: TGTGCCAGCAGCGTAGCTACAGTGACCGGGGAGCTGTTTTTT; CDR3aa: CASSVATVTGELFF; d_gene: .; v_gene: TRBV9; abundance: .; j_gene: TRBJ2-2
CDR3nt: TGTGCCAGCAGCTTGGGGTACAGAATCAATCAGCCCCAGCATTTT; CDR3aa: CASSLGYRINQPQHF; d_gene: .; v_gene: TRBV5-6; abundance: .; j_gene: TRBJ1-5
CDR3nt: TGTGCCAGCAGTGAGAGGCAGGGGGGGAGCTACACCTTC; CDR3aa: CASSERQGGSYTF; d_gene: TRBD1; v_gene: TRBV2; abundance: .; j_gene: TRBJ1-2
CDR3nt: TGTGCCAGCAGGCAGACAGGGACTAATGAAAAACTGTTTTTT; CDR3aa: CASRQTGTNEKLFF; d_gene: TRBD1; v_gene: TRBV2; abundance: .; j_gene: TRBJ1-4
CDR3nt: TGTGCCAGCAGCCCAACGAGTGGAGATGGCTACACCTTC; CDR3aa: CASSPTSGDGYTF; d_gene: .; v_gene: TRBV7-9; abundance: .; j_gene: TRBJ1-2
CDR3nt: TGTGCCAGCCGAAAATATATATCCGGGACAGCTAGCTCCTACGAGCAGTACTTC; CDR3aa: CASRKYISGTASSYEQYF; d_gene: TRBD1; v_gene: TRBV27; abundance: .; j_gene: TRBJ2-7
CDR3nt: TGTGCCAGCAGCCCGACAGTGACCACTGAAGCTTTCTTT; CDR3aa: CASSPTVTTEAFF; d_gene: .; v_gene: TRBV3-1/TRBV3-2; abundance: .; j_gene: TRBJ1-1
CDR3nt: TGTGCCAGCAGTTACCAGACAGGGGGGTTTAATCAGCCCCAGCATTTT; CDR3aa: CASSYQTGGFNQPQHF; d_gene: TRBD1; v_gene: TRBV28; abundance: once; j_gene: TRBJ1-5
CDR3nt: TGTGCCAGCAGTCTCGGGCCGATGAACACTGAAGCTTTCTTT; CDR3aa: CASSLGPMNTEAFF; d_gene: .; v_gene: TRBV7-2; abundance: .; j_gene: TRBJ1-1
CDR3nt: TGTGCCAGCAGCTTCCGGGACAGCCTCAATGAGCAGTTCTTC; CDR3aa: CASSFRDSLNEQFF; d_gene: TRBD1; v_gene: TRBV7-2; abundance: once; j_gene: TRBJ2-1
CDR3nt: TGTGCCAGCAGCCCTTATATGAACACTGAAGCTTTCTTT; CDR3aa: CASSPYMNTEAFF; d_gene: .; v_gene: TRBV7-2; abundance: .; j_gene: TRBJ1-1